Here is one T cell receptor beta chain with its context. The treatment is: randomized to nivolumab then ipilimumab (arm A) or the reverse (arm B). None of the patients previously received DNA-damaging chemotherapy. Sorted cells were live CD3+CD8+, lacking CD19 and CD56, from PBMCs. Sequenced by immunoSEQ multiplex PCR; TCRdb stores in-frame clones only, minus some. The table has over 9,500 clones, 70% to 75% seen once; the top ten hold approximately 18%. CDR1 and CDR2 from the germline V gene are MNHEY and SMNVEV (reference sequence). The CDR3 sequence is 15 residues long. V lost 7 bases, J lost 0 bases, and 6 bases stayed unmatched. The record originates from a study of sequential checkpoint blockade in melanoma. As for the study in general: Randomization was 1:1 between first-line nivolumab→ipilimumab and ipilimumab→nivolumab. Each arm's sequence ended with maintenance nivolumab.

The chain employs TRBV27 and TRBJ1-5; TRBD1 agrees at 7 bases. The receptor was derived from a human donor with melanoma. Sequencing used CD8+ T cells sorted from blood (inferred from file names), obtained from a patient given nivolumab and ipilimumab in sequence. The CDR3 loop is CASMEGQNSNQPQHF. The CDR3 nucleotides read TGTGCCAGCATGGAGGGACAGAATAGCAATCAGCCCCAGCATTTT.